This T cell receptor (beta chain) comes out of a study of metastatic and nonmetastatic thyroid tumors. All patients were untreated before thyroid surgery. Per germline, CDR1 DFQATT and CDR2 SNEGSKA (reference sequence). The CDR3 contains 15 residues. Through MiXCR, TCRdb re-clonotyped the PCR reads. The sample includes 20,000 to 25,000 clones, about 30% of them seen just once. The sequencing input was tumor tissue. The receptor was derived from a female donor with papillary thyroid cancer or a benign thyroid nodule (not recorded which). Some clones in this sample may be carry-over from other donors' samples. V is TRBV20-1 and J is TRBJ2-5; TRBD2 matches at 8 bases. The J call may be faulty, since TRBJ2-1 better matches the DNA end. DNA for the CDR3: TGCAGTGCTAGGCTAGGGACTAGGGATTTTCCTGAGCAGTTCTTC. Amino acids: CSARLGTRDFPEQFF.